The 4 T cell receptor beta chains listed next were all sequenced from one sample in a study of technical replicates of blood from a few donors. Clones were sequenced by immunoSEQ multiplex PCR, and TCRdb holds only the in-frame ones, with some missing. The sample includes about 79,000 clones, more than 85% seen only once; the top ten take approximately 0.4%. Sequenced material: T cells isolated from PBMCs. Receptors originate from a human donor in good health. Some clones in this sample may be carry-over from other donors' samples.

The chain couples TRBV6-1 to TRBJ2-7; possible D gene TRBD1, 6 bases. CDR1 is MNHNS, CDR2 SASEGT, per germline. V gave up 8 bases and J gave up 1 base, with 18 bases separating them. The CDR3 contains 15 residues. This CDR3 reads CASVIWQGLSYEQYF. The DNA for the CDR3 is TGTGCCAGCGTTATTTGGCAGGGGTTATCCTACGAGCAGTACTTC.

The CDR3 DNA sequence: TGTGCCAGCAGCTTTCGGGGGAAAGCAGATACGCAGTATTTT. Translation gives CASSFRGKADTQYF. The chain joins TRBV13 to TRBJ2-3; perhaps TRBD2 as D (6 bases). The germline gives CDR1 PRHDT, CDR2 FYEKMQ (reference sequence). The CDR3 is made up of 14 amino acids. V was pared by 3 bases and J by 4 bases, with 11 bases between. Looking up the rest from reference TRBV13 and TRBJ2-3 gives the full variable domain: AAGVIQSPRHLIKEKRETATLKCYPIPRHDTVYWYQQGPGQDPQFLISFYEKMQSDKGSIPDRFSAQQFSDYHSELNMSSLELGDSALYFCASSFRGKADTQYFGPGTRLTVL.

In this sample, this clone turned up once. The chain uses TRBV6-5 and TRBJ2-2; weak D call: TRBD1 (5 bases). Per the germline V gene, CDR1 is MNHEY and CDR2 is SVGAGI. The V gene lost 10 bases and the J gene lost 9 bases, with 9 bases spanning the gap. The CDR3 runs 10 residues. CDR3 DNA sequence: TGTGCCACGATGGACAGGGAGCTGTTTTTT. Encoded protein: CATMDRELFF.

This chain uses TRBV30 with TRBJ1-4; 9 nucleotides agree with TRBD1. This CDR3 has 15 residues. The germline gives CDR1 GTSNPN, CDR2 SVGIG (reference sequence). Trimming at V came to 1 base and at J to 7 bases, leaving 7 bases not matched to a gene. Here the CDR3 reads CAWSGTTGGFEKLFF. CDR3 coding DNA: TGTGCCTGGAGTGGGACAACAGGGGGCTTTGAAAAACTGTTTTTT.